This T cell receptor (beta chain) derives from a study of T cells in Graves' hyperthyroidism and ophthalmopathy. Regarding the study as a whole: Using 13 V-J features, a model discriminated ophthalmopathy from stable hyperthyroidism.

In its sample, this clonotype was seen many times. Its specificity is not known. The CDR3 is 14 residues long. Trimming removed 1 base at V and 0 bases at J, with 5 bases between. The hyperthyroidism was newly diagnosed and had lasted under 2 months; the patients were aged 18 to 65. Blood sampling occurred at first hyperthyroidism diagnosis, ahead of any ophthalmopathy symptoms. The CDR3 regions of TCR beta were amplified from RNA transcripts. HTBI primers were used for first-round RT-PCR of the TCR CDR3. Using its own MiXCR run on the multiplex PCR reads, TCRdb lists one record per CDR3 protein. The data hold a few hundred thousand distinct CDR3 sequences, with 15% to 18% observed a single time.

The J gene is TRBJ2-3, the V gene TRBV12-3 or TRBV12-4; D gene uncertain. Material for sequencing was blood. This sequence was found in a woman between 18 and 29 years old with Graves' hyperthyroidism that later progressed to Graves' ophthalmopathy. The CDR3 protein is CASSLEDSTDTQYF. CDR3 in DNA: TGTGCCAGCAGTTTAGAGGATAGCACAGATACGCAGTATTTT.